This T cell receptor beta chain comes out of a study of OX40 agonist ivuxolimab in advanced cancers. Repertoires were generated with immunoSEQ multiplex PCR, while TCRdb's copy carries only in-frame clones and drops some. Of about 55,000 clones listed, more than 70% are singletons. The V and J ends lost 5 bases and 6 bases respectively, with 14 bases between them. Per the germline V gene, CDR1 is SGHNT and CDR2 is YENEEA. This CDR3 has 14 amino acids. The genes are TRBV11-3 and TRBJ2-1, with D possibly matching TRBD2 (6 bases). The material was CD4+ or CD8+ T cells sorted from blood, obtained in a trial of the OX40 agonist ivuxolimab. The receptor comes from an adult with an advanced solid tumor such as melanoma, head and neck, liver or kidney cancer. The CDR3 DNA follows: TGTGCCAGCAGCCCTGGGACTCTGTTCAATGAGCAGTTCTTC. Translation: CASSPGTLFNEQFF.